This TCR beta chain was identified in a study of cytomegalovirus exposure and HLA in healthy donors. The CDR3 extends over 14 amino acids. Trimming removed 7 bases at V and 1 base at J, with 13 bases between. Per germline, CDR1 SGHTA and CDR2 FQGNSA. PCR primers comprised 60 Vbeta and 13 Jbeta primers. The protocol was immunoSEQ multiplex PCR, while the TCRdb copy is restricted to in-frame clones and leaves out a portion. The profile shows under 200,000 clones, roughly 68% of them singletons. The TCR was taken from a woman in her 30s in good health and CMV-seronegative. The sequenced material came from PBMCs. The chain is built from TRBV7-2 and TRBJ1-1; no clear D. The CDR3 region is CASKLRGGNTEAFF. In nucleotides, the CDR3 is TGTGCCAGCAAACTCCGGGGAGGGAACACTGAAGCTTTCTTT.